The subject of this entry is one T cell receptor beta chain. Its antigen remains unidentified. The junction differs from germline at one of its ends, possibly a read error. Germline CDR1 reads MNHEY; CDR2 reads SVGEGT. This CDR3 contains 18 residues. The entry originates in a study of blood T cells in healthy people across ages. Study outcomes and limitations: Estimated diversity across one million T cells was deemed an underestimate.

It was with a sample-barcoded 5' primer and a J-beta primer mix that a second PCR of roughly 7 to 12 cycles was run. MiXCR, run by TCRdb on the 5' RACE reads, gives a single entry per CDR3 protein. Of more than 800,000 distinct CDR3 sequences listed, more than 25% are singletons. The source material was blood. The receptor was derived from a woman older than 75 in good health. This chain uses TRBV6-2 or TRBV6-3 with TRBJ2-3, with D tentatively TRBD1 (5 bases). CDR3 loop: CASSYIVGQGKVTDAQYF. For the CDR3, the DNA is TGTGCCAGCAGTTACATCGTTGGGCAGGGTAAGGTGACAGATGCGCAGTATTTT.